The rows below give T cell receptor beta chains drawn from one sample of a study of shared clonotypes between healthy human individuals. Libraries were prepared by immunoSEQ multiplex PCR; TCRdb keeps only in-frame clonotypes and omits some of them. This table has some 1 million clones, under 80% appearing once. The sequenced sample consisted of memory CD4+ T cells sorted from blood. These receptors were collected from a man aged 18 to 30 in good health. Both conserved end residues are part of each CDR3. D genes are given only for firm matches. Not all rows give a size; the values are once, few, many and, for expanded clones, a class.

>few|TRBV10-3|NA|TRBJ1-2
CAISAGREGGYTF
TGTGCCATCAGTGCGGGGAGGGAGGGAGGCTACACCTTC
>NA|TRBV15|TRBD1|TRBJ1-2
CATSRDDRGAKNYGYTF
TGTGCCACCAGCAGAGATGACAGGGGCGCAAAAAACTATGGCTACACCTTC
>few|TRBV5-1|NA|TRBJ2-2
CASSLGTVNTGELFF
TGCGCCAGCAGCTTGGGGACGGTGAACACCGGGGAGCTGTTTTTT
>many|TRBV7-8|TRBD1|TRBJ2-7
CASSPIPRGQGVSVEQYF
TGTGCCAGCAGCCCCATCCCACGTGGACAGGGGGTTTCGGTCGAGCAGTACTTC
>NA|TRBV7-2|TRBD1|TRBJ1-6
CASSQSQGNNSPLHF
TGTGCCAGCAGCCAATCACAGGGGAATAATTCACCCCTCCACTTT
>NA|TRBV9|TRBD1|TRBJ1-3
CASSVTGTGVGNTIYF
TGTGCCAGCAGCGTAACCGGGACAGGGGTCGGAAACACCATATATTTT
>NA|TRBV6-1|TRBD1|TRBJ2-7
CASSGPGQGAYEQYF
TGTGCCAGCAGTGGCCCGGGACAGGGGGCCTACGAGCAGTACTTC
>many|TRBV19|NA|TRBJ1-5
CASSPDSYNQPQHF
TGTGCCAGTAGCCCAGACAGTTACAATCAGCCCCAGCATTTT
>few|TRBV10-3|NA|TRBJ2-5
CAISDGTDWETQYF
TGTGCCATCAGTGACGGGACCGACTGGGAGACCCAGTACTTC
>once|TRBV4-2|TRBD2|TRBJ2-5
CASSGSGGPRETQYF
TGTGCCAGCAGCGGCAGCGGGGGGCCGAGGGAGACCCAGTACTTC
>NA|TRBV27|TRBD2|TRBJ2-7
CASSLSASGRGYEQYF
TGTGCCAGCAGTTTATCTGCCAGCGGGAGAGGTTACGAGCAGTACTTC
>NA|TRBV11-3|NA|TRBJ2-5
CASSLDRGETQYF
TGTGCCAGCAGCTTAGATCGGGGGGAGACCCAGTACTTC
>NA|TRBV6-5|TRBD1|TRBJ1-5
CASRGTGGGNQPQHF
TGTGCCAGCAGGGGCACAGGGGGCGGGAATCAGCCCCAGCATTTT
>NA|TRBV11-2|NA|TRBJ1-1
CASSLVGRRIGAFF
TGTGCCAGCAGCTTAGTGGGCCGTCGAATTGGGGCTTTCTTT
>few|TRBV6-5|TRBD2|TRBJ2-1
CASSYQGSGREQFF
TGTGCCAGCAGTTACCAAGGTAGCGGGAGAGAGCAGTTCTTC
>NA|TRBV9|TRBD2|TRBJ2-1
CASSGRLAGAYNEQFF
TGTGCCAGCAGCGGTCGACTAGCGGGGGCGTACAATGAGCAGTTCTTC
>NA|TRBV12-5|NA|TRBJ2-7
CASGIITYEQYF
TGTGCTAGTGGCATCATAACCTACGAGCAGTACTTC
>once|TRBV7-6|NA|TRBJ2-6
CASSLEGTSSGANVLTF
TGTGCCAGCAGCTTAGAAGGGACGTCCTCTGGGGCCAACGTCCTGACTTTC
>NA|TRBV4-3|TRBD1|TRBJ1-3
CASSGGTAGNTIYF
TGCGCCAGCAGTGGGGGGACAGCCGGAAACACCATATATTTT
>NA|TRBV18|NA|TRBJ2-7
CASSPSGVYEQYF
TGTGCCAGCTCACCATCAGGGGTTTACGAGCAGTACTTC
>NA|TRBV5-3|NA|TRBJ1-1
CARSLATSANTEAFF
TGTGCCAGAAGCTTGGCCACGTCAGCGAACACTGAAGCTTTCTTT
>once|TRBV20-1|NA|TRBJ1-2
CSADPGYTF
TGCAGTGCCGATCCGGGGTACACCTTC
>NA|TRBV7-8|NA|TRBJ1-1
CASSQSRGLLGAFF
TGTGCCAGCAGCCAAAGTAGGGGTCTTCTAGGGGCTTTCTTT
>few|TRBV28|NA|TRBJ1-4
CASSSGDANEKLFF
TGTGCCAGCAGTTCAGGGGATGCTAATGAAAAACTGTTTTTT
>NA|TRBV25-1|NA|TRBJ1-6
CASSESTINSPLHF
TGTGCCAGCAGTGAATCCACCATTAATTCACCCCTCCACTTT
>NA|TRBV5-1|NA|TRBJ2-7
CASSPQGTRGEQYF
TGCGCCAGCAGCCCACAAGGGACCCGGGGAGAGCAGTACTTC
>NA|TRBV7-8|NA|TRBJ2-5
CASSGTGSPSSRTQYF
TGTGCCAGCAGCGGAACAGGGAGCCCCTCTTCGAGGACCCAGTACTTC
>few|TRBV10-3|TRBD1|TRBJ1-2
CAISESGQGGGYTF
TGTGCCATCAGTGAATCGGGACAGGGCGGCGGCTACACCTTC
>NA|TRBV5-6|NA|TRBJ2-6
CASSLFLESSGANVLTF
TGTGCCAGCAGCTTATTCTTAGAGAGCTCTGGGGCCAACGTCCTGACTTTC
>NA|TRBV5-6|NA|TRBJ2-7
CASSTTAWPYEQYF
TGTGCCAGCAGCACTACTGCGTGGCCCTACGAGCAGTACTTC
>NA|TRBV28|NA|TRBJ2-7
CASSLFRRDEQYF
TGTGCCAGCAGTTTATTTCGCAGGGACGAGCAGTACTTC
>NA|TRBV29-1|NA|TRBJ2-7
CSVDSFSSTGYYEQYF
TGCAGCGTTGACTCTTTTTCTTCGACAGGATACTACGAGCAGTACTTC
>NA|TRBV10-3|NA|TRBJ2-2
CAIRSRGDTGELFF
TGTGCCATCAGGTCCAGGGGTGACACCGGGGAGCTGTTTTTT
>NA|TRBV6-1|TRBD2|TRBJ2-3
CASSEHGGEGTQYF
TGTGCCAGCAGTGAACACGGGGGGGAGGGTACGCAGTATTTT
>NA|TRBV7-7|TRBD2|TRBJ2-1
CASSPSGGANEQFF
TGTGCTAGCAGCCCTAGCGGAGGGGCCAATGAGCAGTTCTTC
>NA|TRBV6-6|TRBD2|TRBJ2-5
CASSSSSGGKETQYF
TGTGCCAGCAGTTCCTCTTCGGGAGGGAAGGAGACCCAGTACTTC
>NA|TRBV7-9|NA|TRBJ2-1
CASSLSNGASYNEQFF
TGTGCCAGCAGCTTATCGAACGGGGCCTCCTACAATGAGCAGTTCTTC
>NA|TRBV4-2|NA|TRBJ1-1
CASSQGGTGPEAFF
TGTGCCAGCAGCCAAGGAGGTACAGGGCCTGAAGCTTTCTTT
>NA|TRBV19|NA|TRBJ2-5
CASSPSSGEETQYF
TGTGCCAGTAGTCCCAGCTCAGGGGAAGAGACCCAGTACTTC
>NA|TRBV18|NA|TRBJ1-3
CASSPPVAGNTIYF
TGTGCCAGCTCACCACCAGTCGCTGGAAACACCATATATTTT
>few|TRBV2|TRBD1|TRBJ1-5
CASTSLSPGTGYFQPQHF
TGTGCCAGCACTAGCCTTTCCCCCGGGACAGGGTATTTTCAGCCCCAGCATTTT
>NA|TRBV7-2|NA|TRBJ2-1
CASSPWDLRGSYNEQFF
TGTGCCAGCAGCCCGTGGGACCTCCGGGGCTCCTACAATGAGCAGTTCTTC
>NA|TRBV4-1|NA|TRBJ2-1
CASSPTRDEQFF
TGCGCCAGCAGCCCGACTAGAGATGAGCAGTTCTTC
>many|TRBV4-3|TRBD1|TRBJ1-1
CASSQGQGVMNTEAFF
TGCGCCAGCAGCCAAGGACAGGGGGTCATGAACACTGAAGCTTTCTTT
>NA|TRBV29-1|NA|TRBJ2-5
CSVAGSGSGTQYF
TGCAGCGTTGCCGGCTCCGGGTCGGGGACCCAGTACTTC
>NA|TRBV9|TRBD2|TRBJ2-2
CASSPGTSGRNTGELFF
TGTGCCAGCAGCCCCGGGACTAGCGGCCGCAACACCGGGGAGCTGTTTTTT
>NA|TRBV15|NA|TRBJ1-1
CATSRAPRALPTEAFF
TGTGCCACCAGCAGAGCTCCCAGGGCCCTACCCACTGAAGCTTTCTTT
>NA|TRBV28|NA|TRBJ1-2
CASSSAVGFYGYTF
TGTGCCAGCAGTTCGGCGGTTGGCTTCTATGGCTACACCTTC
>NA|TRBV13|NA|TRBJ2-1
CASSLADIGQKVQEQFF
TGTGCCAGCAGCTTAGCTGACATTGGACAGAAAGTGCAGGAGCAGTTCTTC
>NA|TRBV5-1|NA|TRBJ1-1
CASSFRGVGTEAFF
TGCGCCAGCAGCTTTCGGGGGGTAGGCACTGAAGCTTTCTTT
>NA|TRBV2|TRBD1|TRBJ2-1
CASTQDDRGEEQFF
TGTGCCAGCACCCAAGATGACAGGGGCGAAGAGCAGTTCTTC
>once|TRBV6-6|TRBD1|TRBJ1-2
CASSVDRKIYGYTF
TGTGCCAGCAGTGTGGACAGGAAGATATATGGCTACACCTTC
>NA|TRBV6-5|TRBD1|TRBJ1-5
CASSRGQAGQPQHF
TGTGCCAGCAGTCGTGGACAGGCCGGCCAGCCCCAGCATTTT
>few|TRBV19|TRBD1|TRBJ2-7
CASSMGQAYSYEQYF
TGTGCCAGTAGTATGGGACAGGCATACTCCTACGAGCAGTACTTC